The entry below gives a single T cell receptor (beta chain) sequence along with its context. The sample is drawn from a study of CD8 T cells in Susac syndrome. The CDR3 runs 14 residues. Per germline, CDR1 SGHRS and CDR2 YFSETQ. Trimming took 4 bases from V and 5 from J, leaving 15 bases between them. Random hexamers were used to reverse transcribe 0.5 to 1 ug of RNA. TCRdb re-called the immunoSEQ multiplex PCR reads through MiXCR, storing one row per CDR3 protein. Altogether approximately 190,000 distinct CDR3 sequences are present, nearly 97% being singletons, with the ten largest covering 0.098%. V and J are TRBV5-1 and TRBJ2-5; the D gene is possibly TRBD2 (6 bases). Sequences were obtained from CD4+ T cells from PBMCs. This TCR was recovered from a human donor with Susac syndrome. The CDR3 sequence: CASSPNGREETQYF. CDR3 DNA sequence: TGCGCCAGCAGCCCGAATGGCCGGGAGGAGACCCAGTACTTC.